Presented here are 23 T cell receptor beta chains from one specimen sequenced in a study of blood T cells in healthy people across ages. Together with a sample-barcoded 5' primer, a J-beta primer mix was included in a second PCR lasting roughly 6 to 12 cycles. Via MiXCR, TCRdb re-called the 5' RACE reads, giving one row per CDR3 protein. The profile covers around 750,000 distinct CDR3 sequences, with roughly 53% appearing a single time and approximately 41% taken by the ten largest. Sequences were obtained from blood. All receptors derive from a man older than 75 in good health.

This chain connects TRBV7-6 to TRBJ2-7, with TRBD2 matching 13 bases. The J call is uncertain, as TRBJ2-5 better fits the DNA end. The CDR3 runs to 20 residues. Germline loops: CDR1 SGHVS, CDR2 FNYEAQ. CDR3 sequence: CASSPRYRSGTSGNLETQYF. In DNA form, the CDR3 reads TGTGCCAGCAGCCCCCGTTATCGATCCGGGACTAGCGGGAATTTGGAGACCCAGTACTTC.

There are a few counts of this clonotype. CDR3 sequence (DNA): TGTGCCAGCATGGGGTCGGGGATTTATGGCTACACCTTC. Amino acid sequence: CASMGSGIYGYTF. The V gene is TRBV2, the J gene TRBJ1-2; D unclear. This CDR3 contains 13 residues. From germline, CDR1 is SNHLY and CDR2 FYNNEI. Trimming removed 7 bases at V and 5 bases at J, with 14 bases between.

The chain couples TRBV20-1 to TRBJ2-3; TRBD1 matches 8 bases. This CDR3 contains 16 residues. Germline V gene sequence: CDR1 DFQATT, CDR2 SNEGSKA (reference sequence). Trimming removed 0 bases from V and 14 bases from J; junction bases left unmatched: 19. The CDR3: CSAREGTGVLHRYAYF. CDR3 DNA sequence: TGCAGTGCTAGAGAGGGGACAGGTGTCTTGCACAGATACGCGTATTTT.

V usage is TRBV2 and J usage is TRBJ2-7; 7 bases map to TRBD1. The last part of the DNA fits TRBJ2-5 better; the J call may be wrong. Germline values: CDR1 SNHLY, CDR2 FYNNEI. The CDR3 consists of 15 residues. This CDR3 reads CASTTGALKGETQYF. CDR3 nucleotides: TGTGCCAGCACCACAGGGGCCCTGAAGGGAGAGACCCAGTACTTC.

The gene calls are TRBV9 and TRBJ1-1; D may be TRBD1 (6 bases). This CDR3 comprises 15 residues. V lost 4 bases and J 2 bases, leaving 15 bases between the germline ends. The germline V gene encodes CDR1 SGDLS and CDR2 YYNGEE. The CDR3 DNA reads as TGTGCCAGCAGCAAAAGGGGGGATTCAAACACTGAAGCTTTCTTT. It encodes CASSKRGDSNTEAFF.

V gene TRBV20-1 combines with J gene TRBJ2-4; D might be TRBD2 (7 bases). The last part of the DNA fits TRBJ2-7 better; the J call may be wrong. The germline gives CDR1 DFQATT, CDR2 SNEGSKA (reference sequence). The CDR3 spans 15 residues. Here the CDR3 reads CSARAGLGGSYEQYF. DNA for the CDR3: TGCAGTGCTAGAGCCGGACTAGGGGGCTCCTACGAGCAGTACTTC.

This clonotype was seen a handful of times. The V gene is TRBV6-2 or TRBV6-3, the J gene TRBJ2-5; tentative D call: TRBD2 (5 bases). Trimming cost V 5 bases and J 5 bases, with 12 bases left between them. Germline CDR1 is MNHEY and CDR2 is SVGEGT. The CDR3 is made up of 13 amino acids. The CDR3: CASSTRRWETQYF. CDR3 DNA: TGTGCCAGCAGTACCAGGAGGTGGGAGACCCAGTACTTC.

This clonotype was counted only a few times. The chain uses TRBV20-1 and TRBJ2-4; a weak D match, TRBD1 (6 bases). This CDR3 contains 14 residues. Germline CDR1 DFQATT, CDR2 SNEGSKA (reference sequence). The germline V and J ends were trimmed by 1 base and 4 bases, with 11 bases remaining between them. The CDR3, as DNA: TGCAGTGCTAGAGTTCAGGGGAGAAAAAACATTCAGTACTTC. It yields the protein CSARVQGRKNIQYF.

This clonotype was detected only a few times. Relative to the germline gene, one junction end is altered; a read error may explain this. The CDR3, as DNA: TGTGCCAGCAGTCAGGGGGCCGGAGAGGCCCAGTACTTC. It specifies CASSQGAGEAQYF. The rearrangement joins TRBV7-3 to TRBJ2-5; 8 bases match TRBD1. The CDR3 sequence is 13 residues long. From germline, CDR1 is SGHTA and CDR2 FQGTGA.

Only a few counts were recorded for this clonotype. The chain links TRBV20-1 to TRBJ2-7; TRBD2 matches 7 bases. V gave up 4 bases and J gave up 0 bases; unmatched junction bases: 6. The germline V gene has CDR1 DFQATT and CDR2 SNEGSKA (reference sequence). The CDR3 loop spans 14 amino acids. In DNA form, the CDR3 reads TGCAGTGCTACCATCAGCGGGAACTCCTACGAGCAGTACTTC. Protein sequence: CSATISGNSYEQYF.

The chain joins TRBV24-1 to TRBJ2-4, with 13 bases lining up with TRBD2. CDR1 and CDR2 (germline): KGHDR, SFDVKD. J lost 3 bases, V lost 3 bases, and 4 bases had no gene match. The CDR3 totals 17 residues. Written as DNA, the CDR3 is TGTGCCACCAGTGATGGACTAGCGGGAGAGGGCAAAAACATTCAGTACTTC. Translated: CATSDGLAGEGKNIQYF.

The J gene is TRBJ2-1, the V gene TRBV5-1; 7 bases match TRBD2. Looked up from germline, CDR1 is SGHRS and CDR2 is YFSETQ. V gave up 5 bases and J gave up 5 bases; unmatched junction bases: 13. The CDR3 loop spans 16 amino acids. The CDR3 DNA sequence: TGCGCCAGCAGACCAGGGCCAGCGGGGACCCACAATGAGCAGTTCTTC. The encoded protein is CASRPGPAGTHNEQFF.

The V gene is TRBV27, the J gene TRBJ2-1, with D unresolved. Germline V gives CDR1 MNHEY, CDR2 SMNVEV (reference sequence). CDR3 length: 13 amino acids. V was pared by 0 bases and J by 7 bases, with 7 bases between. The CDR3 DNA is TGTGCCAGCAGTTTATCAACCTGGAATGAGCAGTTCTTC. Protein product: CASSLSTWNEQFF.

This chain joins TRBV15 and TRBJ2-7; the D is unclear. The CDR3 sequence is 12 residues long. Between the trimmed V and J ends, which lost 0 bases and 7 bases, there was a span of 7 bases. CDR1 LNHNV and CDR2 YYDKDF come from the germline V gene (reference sequence). The CDR3 here is CATSRDTVEQYF. CDR3 DNA: TGTGCCACCAGCAGAGATACGGTTGAGCAGTACTTC. Looking up the rest from reference TRBV15 and TRBJ2-7 gives the full variable domain: DAMVIQNPRYQVTQFGKPVTLSCSQTLNHNVMYWYQQKSSQAPKLLFHYYDKDFNNEADTPDNFQSRRPNTSFCFLDIRSPGLGDTAMYLCATSRDTVEQYFGPGTRLTVT.

This clonotype occurred a few times. The chain couples TRBV7-9 to TRBJ2-5; TRBD1 is a possible D gene (6 bases). The DNA matches TRBJ2-7 better at its end, which makes the J call doubtful. This CDR3 comprises 13 residues. Per germline, CDR1 SEHNR and CDR2 FQNEAQ (reference sequence). The DNA of the CDR3 is TGTGCCAGCAGCGCCGACTACAGGGACGAGCAGTACTTC. Its translation: CASSADYRDEQYF.

This chain joins TRBV5-1 and TRBJ2-1; D possibly matches TRBD1 or TRBD2 (5 bases each). Germline V gene sequence: CDR1 SGHRS, CDR2 YFSETQ. The CDR3 spans 15 residues. Trimming cost V 0 bases and J 6 bases, with 13 bases left between them. Here the CDR3 DNA reads TGCGCCAGCAGCTTGGTGTCGGGACGGCCCAATGAGCAGTTCTTC. Translating it yields CASSLVSGRPNEQFF. The complete variable domain, with remaining parts taken from reference TRBV5-1 and TRBJ2-1, reads KAGVTQTPRYLIKTRGQQVTLSCSPISGHRSVSWYQQTPGQGLQFLFEYFSETQRNKGNFPGRFSGRQFSNSRSEMNVSTLELGDSALYLCASSLVSGRPNEQFFGPGTRLTVL.

This chain joins TRBV6-5 and TRBJ1-6; 7 positions match TRBD1. The junction had 8 bases not matched to a gene; V was cut back by 2 bases and J by 7 bases. Germline CDR1 reads MNHEY; CDR2 reads SVGAGI. This CDR3 is 16 amino acids long. This CDR3 is CASSYTLQGSNSPLHF. The CDR3 nucleotides read TGTGCCAGCAGTTACACGTTACAGGGGAGCAATTCACCCCTCCACTTT.

The V and J genes are TRBV24-1 and TRBJ2-1; D is unresolved. The CDR3 is made up of 17 amino acids. V lost 1 base and J 1 base, leaving 13 bases between the germline ends. Germline V gives CDR1 KGHDR, CDR2 SFDVKD. The CDR3 region has the DNA TGTGCCACCAGTGATTTTAGGGTTGACAAGTCCTACAATGAGCAGTTCTTC. This sequence encodes CATSDFRVDKSYNEQFF.

The chain joins TRBV7-2 to TRBJ2-5; D tentatively fits TRBD1 or TRBD2 (7 bases each). Germline lookup yields CDR1 SGHTA and CDR2 FQGNSA. The length of the CDR3 is 15 residues. Trimming removed 2 bases from V and 3 bases from J, with 13 bases in between. The CDR3 loop reads CASSLWGGTEETQYF. The DNA of the CDR3 is TGTGCCAGCAGCTTATGGGGGGGGACAGAAGAGACCCAGTACTTC.

The gene calls are TRBV7-8 and TRBJ2-1, with 9 bases that match TRBD2. In germline, CDR1 is SGHVS, CDR2 FQNEAQ. The CDR3 is made up of 15 amino acids. The ends lost 2 bases at V and 9 bases at J; junction bases unmatched: 8. The CDR3 region has the DNA TGTGCCAGCAGCTTACTGGTAGCGGGAGTGGGTGAGCAGTTCTTC. Protein product: CASSLLVAGVGEQFF.

The chain has TRBV12-3 or TRBV12-4 and TRBJ2-1; D is unresolved. The V end lost 1 base, the J end lost 5 bases, and 6 bases lay between the germline ends. This CDR3 comprises 13 residues. CDR3 sequence reads: CASSLVVNNEQFF. For the CDR3, the DNA is TGTGCCAGCAGTTTAGTTGTGAACAATGAGCAGTTCTTC.

This sequence joins TRBV24-1 and TRBJ1-1, with D perhaps matching TRBD1 (5 bases). CDR1 is KGHDR, CDR2 SFDVKD, per germline. The V end was cut by 5 bases, the J end by 4 bases, with 16 bases between. This CDR3 is 15 amino acids long. The CDR3 is CATSASGGSGTEAFF. The CDR3 nucleotides are TGTGCCACCAGTGCCTCCGGGGGGTCTGGCACTGAAGCTTTCTTT.

This chain links TRBV24-1 with TRBJ2-5; 12 bases align to TRBD2. V lost 6 bases to trimming and J lost 11 bases; unmatched junction nucleotides: 15. The CDR3 covers 16 residues. CDR1 and CDR2 from the germline V gene are KGHDR and SFDVKD. This CDR3 is CATSPSGRATHNEQYF. The CDR3 bases are TGTGCCACCAGTCCTAGCGGGAGGGCCACCCACAATGAGCAGTACTTC.